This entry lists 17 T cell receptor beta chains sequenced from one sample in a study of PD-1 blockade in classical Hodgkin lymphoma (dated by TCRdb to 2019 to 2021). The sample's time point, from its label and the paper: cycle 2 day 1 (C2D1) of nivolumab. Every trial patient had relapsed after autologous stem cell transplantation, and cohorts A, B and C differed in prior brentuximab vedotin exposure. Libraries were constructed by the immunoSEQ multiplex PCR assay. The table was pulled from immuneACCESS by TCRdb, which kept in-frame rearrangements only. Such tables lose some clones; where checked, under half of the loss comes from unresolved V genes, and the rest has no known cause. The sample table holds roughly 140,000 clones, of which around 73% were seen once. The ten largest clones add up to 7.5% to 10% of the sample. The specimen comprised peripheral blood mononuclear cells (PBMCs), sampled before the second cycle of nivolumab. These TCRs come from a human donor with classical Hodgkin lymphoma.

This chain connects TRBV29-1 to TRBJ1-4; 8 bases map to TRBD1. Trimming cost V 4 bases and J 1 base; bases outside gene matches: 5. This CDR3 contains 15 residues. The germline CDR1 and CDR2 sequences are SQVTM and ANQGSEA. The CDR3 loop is CSVGGQGLTNEKLFF. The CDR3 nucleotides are TGCAGCGTTGGAGGACAGGGCTTAACTAATGAAAAACTGTTTTTT.

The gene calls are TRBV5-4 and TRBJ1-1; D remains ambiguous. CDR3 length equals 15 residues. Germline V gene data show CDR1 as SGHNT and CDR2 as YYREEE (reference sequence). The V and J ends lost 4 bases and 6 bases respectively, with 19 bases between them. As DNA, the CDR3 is TGTGCCAGCAGCCAAGATCCGCGTGGACTGGCTGAAGCTTTCTTT. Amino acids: CASSQDPRGLAEAFF.

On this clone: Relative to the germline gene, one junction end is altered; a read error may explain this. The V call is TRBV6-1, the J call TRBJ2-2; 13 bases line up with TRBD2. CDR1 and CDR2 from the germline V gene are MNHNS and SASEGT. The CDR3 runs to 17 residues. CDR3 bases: TGTGCCATCAGTGATGAACTAGCGGGAGGGACGGCCGGGGAGCTGTTTTTT. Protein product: CAISDELAGGTAGELFF.

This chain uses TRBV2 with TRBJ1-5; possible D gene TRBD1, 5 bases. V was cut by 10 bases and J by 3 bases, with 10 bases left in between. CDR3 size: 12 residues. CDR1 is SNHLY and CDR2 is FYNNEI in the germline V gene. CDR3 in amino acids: CATRQSNQPQHF. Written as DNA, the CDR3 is TGTGCCACACGACAGTCCAATCAGCCCCAGCATTTT.

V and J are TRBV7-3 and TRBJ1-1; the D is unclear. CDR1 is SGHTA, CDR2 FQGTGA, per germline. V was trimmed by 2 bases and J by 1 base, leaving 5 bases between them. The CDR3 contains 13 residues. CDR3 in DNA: TGTGCCAGCAGCTTAGTTCCGAACACTGAAGCTTTCTTT. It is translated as CASSLVPNTEAFF.

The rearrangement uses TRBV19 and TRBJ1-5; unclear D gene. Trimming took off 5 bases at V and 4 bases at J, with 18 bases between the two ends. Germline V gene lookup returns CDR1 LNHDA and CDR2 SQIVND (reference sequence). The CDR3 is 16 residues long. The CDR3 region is CASSLLGLRANQPQHF. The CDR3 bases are TGTGCCAGTAGTTTACTGGGCCTTAGGGCAAATCAGCCCCAGCATTTT.

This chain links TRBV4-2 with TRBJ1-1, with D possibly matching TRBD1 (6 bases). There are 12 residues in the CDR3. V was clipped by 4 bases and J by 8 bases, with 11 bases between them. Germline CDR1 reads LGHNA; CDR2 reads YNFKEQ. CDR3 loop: CASSLPDREAFF. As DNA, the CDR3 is TGTGCCAGCAGCCTCCCGGACAGAGAAGCTTTCTTT.

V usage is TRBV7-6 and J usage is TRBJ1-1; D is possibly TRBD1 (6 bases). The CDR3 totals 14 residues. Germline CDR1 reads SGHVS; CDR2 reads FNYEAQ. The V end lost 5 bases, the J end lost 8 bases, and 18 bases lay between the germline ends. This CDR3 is CASSPRGDRREAFF. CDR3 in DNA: TGTGCCAGCAGCCCAAGGGGGGACCGCAGGGAAGCTTTCTTT.

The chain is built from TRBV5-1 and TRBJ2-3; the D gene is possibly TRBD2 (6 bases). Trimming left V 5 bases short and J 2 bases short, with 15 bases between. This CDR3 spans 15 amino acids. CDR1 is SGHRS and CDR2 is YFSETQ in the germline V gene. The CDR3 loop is CASRSRDSNTDTQYF. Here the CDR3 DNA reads TGCGCCAGCAGATCCCGGGACTCCAACACAGATACGCAGTATTTT.

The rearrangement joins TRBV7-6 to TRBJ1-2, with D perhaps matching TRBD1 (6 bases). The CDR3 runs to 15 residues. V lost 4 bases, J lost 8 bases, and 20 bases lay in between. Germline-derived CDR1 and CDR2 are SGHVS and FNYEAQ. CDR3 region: CASSYGDKLPGGYTF. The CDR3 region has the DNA TGTGCCAGCAGCTATGGGGACAAGCTCCCGGGGGGCTACACCTTC.

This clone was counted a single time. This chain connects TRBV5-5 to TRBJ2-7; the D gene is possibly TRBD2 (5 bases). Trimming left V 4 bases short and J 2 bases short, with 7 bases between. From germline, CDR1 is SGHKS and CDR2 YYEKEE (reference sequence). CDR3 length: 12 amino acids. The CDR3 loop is CASSRSAYEQYF. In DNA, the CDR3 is TGTGCCAGCAGCCGTAGCGCCTACGAGCAGTACTTC.

CDR3 sequence: CASSFSGGSGEQYF. In nucleotides, the CDR3 is TGTGCCAGCAGCTTTAGCGGGGGGTCCGGTGAGCAGTACTTC. The chain carries TRBV7-2 and TRBJ2-7; 10 nucleotides line up with TRBD2. This CDR3 contains 14 residues. The V gene end was trimmed by 3 bases and the J gene end by 7 bases; junction bases not matched to a gene: 6. CDR1 and CDR2 (germline): SGHTA, FQGNSA. Based on the CDR3 plus reference TRBV7-2 and TRBJ2-7, the full variable domain is GAGVSQSPSNKVTEKGKDVELRCDPISGHTALYWYRQSLGQGLEFLIYFQGNSAPDKSGLPSDRFSAERTGGSVSTLTIQRTQQEDSAVYLCASSFSGGSGEQYFGPGTRLTVT.

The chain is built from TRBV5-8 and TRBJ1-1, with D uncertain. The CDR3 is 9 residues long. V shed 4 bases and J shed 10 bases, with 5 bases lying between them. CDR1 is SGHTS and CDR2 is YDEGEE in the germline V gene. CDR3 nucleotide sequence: TGTGCCAGCAGCCCACGAGCTTTCTTT. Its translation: CASSPRAFF.

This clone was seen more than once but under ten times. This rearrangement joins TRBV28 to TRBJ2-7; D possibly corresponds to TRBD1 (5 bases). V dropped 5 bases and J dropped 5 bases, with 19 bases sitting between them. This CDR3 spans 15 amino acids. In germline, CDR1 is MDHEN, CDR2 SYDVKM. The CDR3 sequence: CASSNRGAWLHEQYF. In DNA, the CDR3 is TGTGCCAGCAGTAATAGGGGCGCATGGCTTCACGAGCAGTACTTC.

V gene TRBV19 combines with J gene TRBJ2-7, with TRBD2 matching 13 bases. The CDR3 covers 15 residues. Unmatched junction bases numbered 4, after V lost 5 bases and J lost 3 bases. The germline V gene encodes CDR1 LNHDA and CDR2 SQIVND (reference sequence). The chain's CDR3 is CASSGGLAGSYEQYF. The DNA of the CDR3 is TGTGCCAGTAGTGGGGGACTAGCGGGGAGCTACGAGCAGTACTTC.

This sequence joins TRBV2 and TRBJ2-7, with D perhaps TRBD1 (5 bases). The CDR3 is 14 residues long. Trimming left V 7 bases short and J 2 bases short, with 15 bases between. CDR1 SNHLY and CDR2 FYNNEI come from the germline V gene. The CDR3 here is CASNNQGTPYEQYF. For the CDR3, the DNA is TGTGCCAGCAACAATCAGGGAACTCCCTACGAGCAGTACTTC.

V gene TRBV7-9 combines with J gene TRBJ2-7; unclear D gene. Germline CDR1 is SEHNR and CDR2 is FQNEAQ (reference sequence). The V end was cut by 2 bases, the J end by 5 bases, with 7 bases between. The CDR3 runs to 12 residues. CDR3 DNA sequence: TGTGCCAGCAGCTTAACTGCCAACGAGCAGTACTTC. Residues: CASSLTANEQYF.